This T cell receptor (beta chain) derives from a study of beta chain features in type 1 diabetes. Study-wide points: Shortening of TCRB CDR3s, moderate but significant, appeared in all four CD4+ subsets of Type 1 diabetes patients.

This clone was found a few times. Its cognate antigen is unknown. Sorting of CD4+ naive, central memory, regulatory and stem cell-like memory cells was performed via CD45RO/CCR7/CD25/CD127/CD95/CD27. Expressed TCRB transcripts were sequenced, since all the RNA that had been isolated was reverse transcribed. Assay: immunoSEQ multiplex PCR; the TCRdb copy retains only in-frame clones and omits some. The table records roughly 180,000 clones, 6.5% to 8.5% of them present only once. The specimen was central memory CD4+ T cells from blood. This TCR was sampled from a young man with type 1 diabetes.

The CDR3 here is CASSLDSGTRNEQFF. The CDR3 DNA reads TGTGCCAGCAGTTTAGATAGCGGGACGCGCAATGAGCAGTTCTTC. This rearrangement joins TRBV28 to TRBJ2-1, with TRBD2 identical over 8 bases. V lost 2 bases and J lost 6; bases outside the gene matches: 6. From germline, CDR1 is MDHEN and CDR2 SYDVKM. The CDR3 sequence is 15 residues long. The whole variable domain, remainder taken from reference TRBV28 and TRBJ2-1, is DVKVTQSSRYLVKRTGEKVFLECVQDMDHENMFWYRQDPGLGLRLIYFSYDVKMKEKGDIPEGYSVSREKKERFSLILESASTNQTSMYLCASSLDSGTRNEQFFGPGTRLTVL.